One and the same sample provided the 21 T cell receptor beta chains below, sequenced in a study of Ad26.COV2.S vaccination and SARS-CoV-2 variants. Sequencing used immunoSEQ multiplex PCR; TCRdb keeps in-frame clones, though not all of them. The sample shows more than 300,000 clones, 85% of them seen only once. The sample's treatment: over 15 received Ad26.COV2.S at low or high dose, single or two shots; five or six received placebo; per-sample allocation not given. Day 63 following the first vaccine or placebo injection was when the samples were taken. This specimen consisted of peripheral blood, obtained in a trial of Ad26.COV2.S vaccine versus placebo. These receptors originate from a person between 18 and 65 years old who received the Ad26.COV2.S COVID-19 vaccine or a placebo.

The V and J genes are TRBV5-1 and TRBJ2-3, with D uncertain. This CDR3 region has 17 residues. The germline V gene has CDR1 SGHRS and CDR2 YFSETQ. V dropped 3 bases and J dropped 0 bases, with 17 bases sitting between them. CDR3 amino acids: CASSWVSIRGSTDTQYF. The DNA of the CDR3 is TGCGCCAGCAGCTGGGTTAGCATAAGAGGTAGCACAGATACGCAGTATTTT.

This chain connects TRBV30 to TRBJ1-6, with D possibly matching TRBD1 (6 bases). The CDR3 has 15 residues. CDR1 GTSNPN and CDR2 SVGIG come from the germline V gene (reference sequence). V lost 2 bases, J lost 7 bases, and 15 bases lay in between. CDR3 sequence reads: CAWSPGGGGNSPLHF. In DNA form, the CDR3 reads TGTGCCTGGAGTCCCGGAGGAGGGGGGAATTCACCCCTCCACTTT.

The chain carries TRBV7-9 and TRBJ1-5; D is unclear. Trimming shortened V by 4 bases and J by 5 bases, and 9 bases separated the two germline ends. Germline CDR1 is SEHNR and CDR2 is FQNEAQ (reference sequence). CDR3 length equals 13 residues. The CDR3 coding sequence is TGTGCCAGCAGCTCGGGCCGGTATCAGCCCCAGCATTTT. Residues: CASSSGRYQPQHF. The full variable domain, its missing parts supplied by reference TRBV7-9 and TRBJ1-5, is DTGVSQNPRHKITKRGQNVTFRCDPISEHNRLYWYRQTLGQGPEFLTYFQNEAQLEKSRLLSDRFSAERPKGSFSTLEIQRTEQGDSAMYLCASSSGRYQPQHFGDGTRLSIL.

In its sample, this clone was seen a few times. The rearrangement links TRBV2 to TRBJ1-2; D remains unclear. The CDR3 totals 12 residues. CDR1 is SNHLY and CDR2 is FYNNEI in the germline V gene. V lost 6 bases and J lost 7, with 12 bases in between. CDR3 in amino acids: CASSPNPGGYTF. The CDR3 DNA follows: TGTGCCAGCAGCCCCAACCCGGGTGGCTACACCTTC.

This clone was observed once. In DNA form, the CDR3 reads TGTGCCAGCAGCCCAGGGGTTAGCTCCTACAATGAGCAGTTCTTC. Its translation is CASSPGVSSYNEQFF. The chain links TRBV4-2 to TRBJ2-1; weak D call: TRBD1 (6 bases). The V gene's germline CDR1 is LGHNA and CDR2 YNFKEQ. V was cut by 4 bases and J by 0 bases, with 10 bases left in between. The CDR3 has 15 amino acids.

This clone is a singleton in its sample. This sequence joins TRBV10-1 and TRBJ1-2; D perhaps matches TRBD1 (5 bases). There are 13 residues in the CDR3. Germline V gene sequence: CDR1 WNHNN, CDR2 SYGVQD (reference sequence). V lost 5 bases and J lost 4, with 11 bases in between. The CDR3 DNA reads TGCGCCAGCAGTAACAGGAGCTTCTATGGCTACACCTTC. This gives the protein CASSNRSFYGYTF.

J is TRBJ2-3 and V is TRBV18; D may be TRBD2 (5 bases). Between the trimmed V and J ends, which lost 6 bases and 1 base, there was a span of 11 bases. CDR3 length equals 14 residues. Germline lookup yields CDR1 KGHSH and CDR2 LQKENI. The CDR3 nucleotides read TGTGCCAGCTCGCGAGCGGCTCGCACAGATACGCAGTATTTT. Amino acid sequence: CASSRAARTDTQYF. Combining the CDR3 with reference TRBV18 and TRBJ2-3 gives the whole variable domain NAGVMQNPRHLVRRRGQEARLRCSPMKGHSHVYWYRQLPEEGLKFMVYLQKENIIDESGMPKERFSAEFPKEGPSILRIQQVVRGDSAAYFCASSRAARTDTQYFGPGTRLTVL.

The V call is TRBV27, the J call TRBJ1-2; unclear D gene. Per the germline V gene, CDR1 is MNHEY and CDR2 is SMNVEV (reference sequence). This CDR3 is 14 amino acids long. V was clipped by 8 bases and J by 2 bases, with 15 bases between them. CDR3 DNA sequence: TGTGCCAGCCGGAAAGGCTATCCGAACTATGGCTACACCTTC. This encodes CASRKGYPNYGYTF.

The chain uses TRBV27 and TRBJ1-2; 8 nucleotides line up with TRBD1. Germline loops: CDR1 MNHEY, CDR2 SMNVEV (reference sequence). The CDR3 contains 18 residues. With 3 bases clipped from V and 0 bases from J, the junction kept 12 bases outside the gene matches. This CDR3 reads CASSFLLGTGGPNYGYTF. The DNA of the CDR3 is TGTGCCAGCAGTTTCCTGCTCGGGACAGGCGGACCTAACTATGGCTACACCTTC.

V gene TRBV25-1 combines with J gene TRBJ2-5, with D perhaps TRBD1 or TRBD2 (5 bases each). CDR1 MGHDK and CDR2 SYGVNS come from the germline V gene. The CDR3 runs 15 residues. V shed 6 bases and J shed 7 bases, with 21 bases lying between them. CDR3 sequence (DNA): TGTGCCAGCAGGACGGGAAGGGGCCAGGATGGGACCCAGTACTTC. Its translation is CASRTGRGQDGTQYF.

J is TRBJ2-3 and V is TRBV5-4, with TRBD2 matching 15 bases. The CDR3 is 16 residues long. The V and J ends lost 7 bases and 0 bases, in that order; junction bases with no gene match: 3. CDR1 is SGHNT and CDR2 is YYREEE in the germline V gene (reference sequence). CDR3 residues: CASGLAGGRSTDTQYF. CDR3 nucleotide sequence: TGTGCCAGCGGACTAGCGGGGGGGCGTAGCACAGATACGCAGTATTTT.

V is TRBV27 and J is TRBJ1-2; TRBD1 is a possible D gene (6 bases). CDR1 is MNHEY, CDR2 SMNVEV, per germline (reference sequence). Trimming pared 5 bases from V and 6 bases from J, leaving 16 bases between. There are 14 residues in the CDR3. The DNA for the CDR3 is TGTGCCAGCAGTAGAATTGCGGGGGCGCATGGCTACACCTTC. This translates into CASSRIAGAHGYTF.

The rearrangement links TRBV11-2 to TRBJ1-6, with D unresolved. Germline CDR1 is SGHAT and CDR2 is FQNNGV. V lost 0 bases, J lost 10 bases, and 7 bases lay in between. This CDR3 comprises 13 residues. The CDR3 coding sequence is TGTGCCAGCAGCTTAGATGGAGGGTCACCCCTCCACTTT. Amino acid sequence: CASSLDGGSPLHF.

CDR3 loop: CASSAGTATYEQYF. The CDR3 DNA is TGCGCCAGCAGTGCCGGGACAGCCACCTACGAGCAGTACTTC. The chain uses TRBV10-1 and TRBJ2-7; 7 bases match TRBD1. This CDR3 spans 14 amino acids. Germline CDR1 is WNHNN and CDR2 is SYGVQD (reference sequence). With 4 bases clipped from V and 2 bases from J, the junction kept 5 bases outside the gene matches.

The chain recombines TRBV13 with TRBJ1-5, with no clear D. Germline V lookup: CDR1 PRHDT, CDR2 FYEKMQ (reference sequence). Trimming shortened V by 8 bases and J by 5 bases, and 4 bases separated the two germline ends. The CDR3 is made up of 10 amino acids. This CDR3 reads CASGYQPQHF. The CDR3, as DNA: TGTGCCAGCGGGTATCAGCCCCAGCATTTT.

The rearrangement joins TRBV5-1 to TRBJ2-5; D assignment may be TRBD1 or TRBD2 (5 bases each). The CDR3 runs to 13 residues. The germline V gene has CDR1 SGHRS and CDR2 YFSETQ. Trimming removed 8 bases at V and 4 bases at J, with 15 bases between. The CDR3 loop reads CASTGTPGETQYF. The CDR3, as DNA: TGCGCCAGTACGGGGACCCCTGGAGAGACCCAGTACTTC.

The V call is TRBV19, the J call TRBJ1-6, with D hard to call. The V gene lost 5 bases and the J gene lost 7 bases, with 15 bases spanning the gap. Germline assignment: CDR1 LNHDA and CDR2 SQIVND (reference sequence). The CDR3 consists of 15 residues. The CDR3 DNA follows: TGTGCCAGTAGTCCGCGTTCCCCGGCGAATTCACCCCTCCACTTT. Translating it yields CASSPRSPANSPLHF.

The chain joins TRBV10-3 to TRBJ1-1; D not resolved. V was shortened by 2 bases and J by 1 base, with 8 bases between the two germline ends. This CDR3 comprises 14 residues. Germline V CDR1 and CDR2: ENHRY, SYGVKD. The CDR3 loop is CAISETQENTEAFF. The CDR3 nucleotides are TGTGCCATCAGTGAGACGCAGGAGAACACTGAAGCTTTCTTT.

The chain has TRBV6-6 and TRBJ2-7; perhaps TRBD1 as D (6 bases). With 0 bases removed from V and 4 bases from J, the gap between germline ends came to 10 bases. The CDR3 totals 14 residues. CDR1 is MNHNY and CDR2 is SVGAGI in the germline V gene (reference sequence). CDR3: CASSYSWTVYEQYF. The CDR3 nucleotides read TGTGCCAGCAGTTACTCGTGGACAGTGTACGAGCAGTACTTC.

This chain connects TRBV18 to TRBJ2-3, with D perhaps assigned TRBD1 or TRBD2 (6 bases each). V dropped 6 bases and J dropped 2 bases, with 15 bases sitting between them. Germline V CDR1 and CDR2: KGHSH, LQKENI. This CDR3 has 15 residues. DNA of the CDR3: TGTGCCAGCTCCCGGAGGGACATAATCACAGATACGCAGTATTTT. Translated, it gives CASSRRDIITDTQYF.

The rearrangement links TRBV5-1 to TRBJ1-2, with TRBD1 matching 7 bases. CDR1 and CDR2 (germline): SGHRS, YFSETQ. Unmatched junction bases numbered 8, after V lost 4 bases and J lost 2 bases. The CDR3 covers 15 residues. CDR3 loop: CASSEQAGQNYGYTF. The CDR3 bases are TGCGCCAGCAGCGAGCAAGCGGGACAGAACTATGGCTACACCTTC.